Presented here are 16 T cell receptor beta chains from one specimen sequenced in a study of shared clonotypes between healthy human individuals (dated by TCRdb to about 2020). Library preparation was by the immunoSEQ multiplex PCR assay. TCRdb stores this immuneACCESS table with in-frame sequences only. Part of the clones is absent; in the studies checked, under half of the shortfall reflects unresolved V genes, and no reason is known for the rest. The sample table shows 600,000 to 750,000 clones, and about 90% are seen once. The ten largest clones take up about a third of the sample. Sample: memory CD8+ T cells from PBMCs. The meaning of the sample's cell subset or site label: CD45RO+ cells pooled with CCR7-negative TemRA cells. These receptors originate from a young man in good health. Some clones in this sample may be carry-over from other donors' samples.

The gene calls are TRBV29-1 and TRBJ1-2, with D perhaps matching TRBD1 (5 bases). Germline values: CDR1 SQVTM, CDR2 ANQGSEA. V dropped 4 bases and J dropped 4 bases, with 19 bases sitting between them. CDR3 length: 15 residues. The DNA for the CDR3 is TGCAGCGTTGGGGATCAGTTGACAGTACTCTATGGCTACACCTTC. This encodes CSVGDQLTVLYGYTF.

The V and J genes are TRBV7-9 and TRBJ1-2, with a weak D call TRBD1 (5 bases). Trimming shortened V by 3 bases and J by 8 bases, and 10 bases separated the two germline ends. The CDR3 is 12 residues long. Per the germline V gene, CDR1 is SEHNR and CDR2 is FQNEAQ (reference sequence). As DNA, the CDR3 is TGTGCCAGCAGCTTCCCGGACAAAGGCTACACCTTC. Translated, it gives CASSFPDKGYTF.

As concerns this clone: One end of the junction is discordant with germline, which a read error may explain. The chain employs TRBV6-5 and TRBJ2-7; D possibly uses TRBD1 or TRBD2 (5 bases each). There are 12 residues in the CDR3. Per the germline V gene, CDR1 is MNHEY and CDR2 is SVGAGI. CDR3: CASSRLGVPEDF. The CDR3 bases are TGTGCCAGCAGTCGACTGGGGGTCCCGGAGGACTTC.

The chain employs TRBV28 and TRBJ2-3; a weak D match, TRBD2 (5 bases). V was pared by 4 bases and J by 0 bases, with 11 bases between. CDR1 is MDHEN and CDR2 is SYDVKM in the germline V gene. This CDR3 comprises 15 residues. Written as DNA, the CDR3 is TGTGCCAGCAGTTCCTCGGGCGGGAGCACAGATACGCAGTATTTT. This translates into CASSSSGGSTDTQYF.

The chain employs TRBV4-1 and TRBJ1-1; D is uncertain. The CDR3 loop spans 14 amino acids. Trimming removed 3 bases from V and 0 bases from J, with 8 bases in between. CDR1 and CDR2 from the germline V gene are MGHRA and YSYEKL. Here the CDR3 DNA reads TGCGCCAGCAGCCAGAACAACTTGAACACTGAAGCTTTCTTT. Translating it yields CASSQNNLNTEAFF.

The chain recombines TRBV9 with TRBJ1-2, with a weak D call TRBD1 (6 bases). The V gene lost 4 bases and the J gene lost 0 bases, with 16 bases spanning the gap. CDR3 size: 16 residues. Germline values: CDR1 SGDLS, CDR2 YYNGEE. In DNA, the CDR3 is TGTGCCAGCAGCCCAGTCCCTGCAGGGGCTAACTATGGCTACACCTTC. This sequence encodes CASSPVPAGANYGYTF.

The chain is built from TRBV30 and TRBJ1-3, with a tentative D call TRBD1 (5 bases). The CDR3 covers 12 residues. V gave up 5 bases and J gave up 9 bases, with 14 bases separating them. Germline-derived CDR1 and CDR2 are GTSNPN and SVGIG (reference sequence). CDR3 amino acids: CAWGGPLGTIYF. The CDR3, as DNA: TGTGCCTGGGGGGGACCCCTTGGCACCATATATTTT.

CDR3 sequence: CAWSVLRGLRGNGYTF. In DNA form, the CDR3 reads TGTGCCTGGAGTGTATTGCGGGGGCTTAGGGGAAATGGCTACACCTTC. The rearrangement joins TRBV30 to TRBJ1-2; perhaps TRBD1 as D (6 bases). V lost 0 bases, J lost 6 bases, and 20 bases lay in between. There are 16 residues in the CDR3. In germline, CDR1 is GTSNPN, CDR2 SVGIG (reference sequence).

This chain uses TRBV2 with TRBJ2-7, with unresolved D. Looked up from germline, CDR1 is SNHLY and CDR2 is FYNNEI. The ends were cut back, 3 bases at V and 3 bases at J, with 18 bases in the middle. This CDR3 is 16 amino acids long. The CDR3 nucleotides read TGTGCCAGCAGTGAGGGGAAGTCAGTTCGCCTCTACGAGCAGTACTTC. Encoded protein: CASSEGKSVRLYEQYF.

The chain combines TRBV15 with TRBJ2-7; 9 bases agree with TRBD2. Germline V CDR1 and CDR2: LNHNV, YYDKDF (reference sequence). V dropped 0 bases and J dropped 4; count of bases not matched to a gene: 4. The CDR3 has 15 amino acids. DNA for the CDR3: TGTGCCACCAGCAGAGATGGGACTAGCATATACGAGCAGTACTTC. Translation: CATSRDGTSIYEQYF.

V and J are TRBV2 and TRBJ2-1; D is ambiguous. Trimming shortened V by 2 bases and J by 0 bases, and 11 bases separated the two germline ends. Germline loops: CDR1 SNHLY, CDR2 FYNNEI. The length of the CDR3 is 16 residues. CDR3 DNA: TGTGCCAGCAGTGAAATCGGCCTGAGCTCCTACAATGAGCAGTTCTTC. Protein sequence: CASSEIGLSSYNEQFF. The full variable domain, with the rest looked up from reference TRBV2 and TRBJ2-1, is EPEVTQTPSHQVTQMGQEVILRCVPISNHLYFYWYRQILGQKVEFLVSFYNNEISEKSEIFDDQFSVERPDGSNFTLKIRSTKLEDSAMYFCASSEIGLSSYNEQFFGPGTRLTVL.

The rearrangement joins TRBV4-1 to TRBJ1-4; 11 bases agree with TRBD1. The V segment lost 4 bases and the J segment 8 bases; nucleotides outside the gene matches: 6. The V gene's germline CDR1 is MGHRA and CDR2 YSYEKL. CDR3 length: 15 residues. Written as DNA, the CDR3 is TGCGCCAGCAGCCCCCGGGACAGGGGGATAGAAAAACTGTTTTTT. This codes for CASSPRDRGIEKLFF.

V and J are TRBV27 and TRBJ1-2, with TRBD1 matching 8 bases. Germline V lookup: CDR1 MNHEY, CDR2 SMNVEV (reference sequence). Trimming cost V 7 bases and J 2 bases; bases outside gene matches: 6. The CDR3 spans 14 residues. In DNA form, the CDR3 reads TGTGCCAGCAAAGACAGGGGAGAAAACTATGGCTACACCTTC. Amino acid sequence: CASKDRGENYGYTF.

The V and J genes are TRBV5-5 and TRBJ2-7; 8 nucleotides agree with TRBD1. V gave up 1 base and J gave up 5 bases; unmatched junction bases: 11. The CDR3 spans 16 residues. Germline loops: CDR1 SGHKS, CDR2 YYEKEE (reference sequence). CDR3 sequence reads: CASSLMPQGAGNEQYF. CDR3 nucleotides: TGTGCCAGCAGCTTGATGCCGCAGGGGGCCGGCAACGAGCAGTACTTC.

V and J are TRBV29-1 and TRBJ1-1; maybe TRBD1 (5 bases). V lost 7 bases and J 3 bases, leaving 30 bases between the germline ends. This CDR3 region has 18 residues. CDR1 is SQVTM, CDR2 ANQGSEA, per germline. DNA for the CDR3: TGCAGCGCCGATGGAGAGTTTACAGGCCCCGCGCCCTACACTGAAGCTTTCTTT. Residues: CSADGEFTGPAPYTEAFF.

The chain carries TRBV6-5 and TRBJ1-1; the match to TRBD1 covers 7 bases. CDR3 length: 15 residues. The germline CDR1 and CDR2 sequences are MNHEY and SVGAGI. Trimming at V came to 0 bases and at J to 8 bases, leaving 9 bases not matched to a gene. The CDR3 protein is CASSYSRHRGLEAFF. The CDR3 nucleotides read TGTGCCAGCAGTTACTCGCGTCACAGGGGATTGGAAGCTTTCTTT.